These 13 T cell receptor beta chains were all obtained from the same sample, sequenced in a study of low-dose radiotherapy and immunotherapy resistance in tumors. The time point denotes: before trial treatment. With TRAV- and TRBV-specific primers, first-strand cDNA was made, covering the alpha and beta chains. The authors amplified TCRs for 20 to 25 PCR cycles with a constant-region primer and a V-primer adapter. TCRdb used MiXCR to reprocess the reads, holding one entry per CDR3 protein. The data contain 70,000 to 90,000 distinct CDR3 sequences, 18% of them singletons. Sequences were derived from PBMCs, sampled before treatment. These receptors were obtained from a male donor with prostate cancer.

This clonotype occurred many times. This chain connects TRBV5-1 to TRBJ2-5; 7 bases agree with TRBD2. There are 13 residues in the CDR3. V was clipped by 0 bases and J by 5 bases; unmatched bases: 1. Germline V gene data show CDR1 as SGHRS and CDR2 as YFSETQ. For the CDR3, the DNA is TGCGCCAGCAGCTTGGGTAGCGGGGAGACCCAGTACTTC. Translated, it gives CASSLGSGETQYF.

The sample holds many counts of this clonotype. This rearrangement joins TRBV12-3 or TRBV12-4 to TRBJ1-5, with a weak D call TRBD1 (6 bases). Trimming took off 8 bases at V and 2 bases at J, with 7 bases between the two ends. The CDR3 spans 12 residues. The CDR3 region is CASEGGNQPQHF. For the CDR3, the DNA is TGTGCCAGCGAGGGGGGCAATCAGCCCCAGCATTTT.

This clonotype appeared a few times. The chain combines TRBV6-4 with TRBJ2-2, with D maybe TRBD2 (7 bases). Trimming stripped 3 bases from V and 0 bases from J, with 11 bases between. CDR3 length: 16 residues. Germline-derived CDR1 and CDR2 are MRHNA and SNTAGT. The CDR3 DNA reads as TGTGCCAGCAGTGAACAGGGACTATCGAACACCGGGGAGCTGTTTTTT. It codes for CASSEQGLSNTGELFF.

This clonotype was detected a few times. The chain has TRBV9 and TRBJ2-1; 8 bases are shared with TRBD1. CDR3 length: 13 amino acids. From germline, CDR1 is SGDLS and CDR2 YYNGEE. V lost 2 bases and J lost 7; bases outside the gene matches: 2. The CDR3 here is CASSVRTGNEQFF. CDR3 nucleotides: TGTGCCAGCAGCGTTAGGACAGGGAATGAGCAGTTCTTC.

This clonotype has at least ten counts. J is TRBJ2-2 and V is TRBV2; TRBD1 might be the D (6 bases). The CDR3 extends over 15 amino acids. Trimming stripped 8 bases from V and 0 bases from J, with 13 bases between. The germline V gene encodes CDR1 SNHLY and CDR2 FYNNEI. For the CDR3, the DNA is TGTGCCAGCCGGGACAACCCGTCGAACACCGGGGAGCTGTTTTTT. It translates to CASRDNPSNTGELFF. Full variable domain (missing parts from reference TRBV2 and TRBJ2-2): EPEVTQTPSHQVTQMGQEVILRCVPISNHLYFYWYRQILGQKVEFLVSFYNNEISEKSEIFDDQFSVERPDGSNFTLKIRSTKLEDSAMYFCASRDNPSNTGELFFGEGSRLTVL.

This clonotype has a count of ten or more. The chain couples TRBV30 to TRBJ2-6; D is perhaps TRBD1 or TRBD2 (6 bases each). CDR3 size: 15 residues. The germline gives CDR1 GTSNPN, CDR2 SVGIG (reference sequence). Trimming cost V 2 bases and J 0 bases, with 8 bases left between them. Here the CDR3 reads CAWSKGGSGANVLTF. The CDR3 nucleotides are TGTGCCTGGAGTAAGGGGGGCTCTGGGGCCAACGTCCTGACTTTC.

This clonotype was recorded once. With a far larger clone one base away, a read error is the likely cause. The chain is built from TRBV13 and TRBJ2-3; D possibly matches TRBD1 or TRBD2 (5 bases each). Germline V lookup: CDR1 PRHDT, CDR2 FYEKMQ (reference sequence). CDR3 length equals 15 residues. CDR3 protein: CASSPWGSSTDTLYF. The CDR3 coding sequence is TGTGCCAGCTCCCCGTGGGGGTCTAGCACAGATACGCTGTATTTT. The full variable domain, in which reference TRBV13 and TRBJ2-3 provide the parts outside the CDR3, is AAGVIQSPRHLIKEKRETATLKCYPIPRHDTVYWYQQGPGQDPQFLISFYEKMQSDKGSIPDRFSAQQFSDYHSELNMSSLELGDSALYFCASSPWGSSTDTLYFGPGTRLTVL.

This clonotype has a count of ten or more. Germline is not matched at one junction end, which may reflect a read error. The chain carries TRBV5-1 and TRBJ2-1; D is possibly TRBD2 (6 bases). The germline V gene encodes CDR1 SGHRS and CDR2 YFSETQ. CDR3 length: 14 residues. CDR3 bases: TGCGCCAGCAGCTTTCTCGGGGGAGACAAGGAGCAGTTCTTC. Translated, it gives CASSFLGGDKEQFF.

CDR3 residues: CASSAGRGLGYTF. In nucleotides, the CDR3 is TGCGCCAGCAGTGCGGGCAGGGGGCTTGGCTACACCTTC. V gene TRBV10-1 combines with J gene TRBJ1-2, with 8 bases fitting TRBD1. Unmatched junction bases numbered 5, after V lost 4 bases and J lost 7 bases. This CDR3 is built from 13 residues. CDR1 WNHNN and CDR2 SYGVQD come from the germline V gene (reference sequence).

There are many counts of this clonotype. This sequence joins TRBV29-1 and TRBJ1-1, with 9 nucleotides matching TRBD1. The CDR3 is 13 amino acids. Trimming at V came to 2 bases and at J to 10 bases, leaving 8 bases not matched to a gene. From germline, CDR1 is SQVTM and CDR2 ANQGSEA. CDR3 amino acids: CSVEQQGARIAFF. Written as DNA, the CDR3 is TGCAGCGTTGAACAACAGGGGGCGCGCATAGCTTTCTTT.

There are many counts of this clonotype. The chain uses TRBV5-3 and TRBJ1-3; the match to TRBD1 covers 8 bases. TRBV5-3 is noted as an ORF with a role that remains uncertain. The CDR3 runs 13 residues. V was clipped by 7 bases and J by 3 bases; unmatched bases: 3. CDR3 protein: CARGTGVGNTIYF. DNA for the CDR3: TGTGCCAGAGGGACAGGTGTTGGAAACACCATATATTTT.

This clonotype was seen ten or more times. V and J are TRBV7-8 and TRBJ2-7; 7 nucleotides line up with TRBD2. The V and J ends lost 1 base and 4 bases, in that order; junction bases with no gene match: 1. This CDR3 spans 13 amino acids. The V gene's germline CDR1 is SGHVS and CDR2 FQNEAQ. DNA of the CDR3: TGTGCCAGCAGCTTAGGGGGGGGGTACGAGCAGTACTTC. Protein product: CASSLGGGYEQYF.

This clonotype has at least ten counts. CDR3 in DNA: TGCAGTGCTACCTTAGAGAAGCGGGGGAGCACAGATACGCAGTATTTT. Translation gives CSATLEKRGSTDTQYF. The chain carries TRBV20-1 and TRBJ2-3; 8 bases match TRBD2. The V and J ends lost 4 bases and 0 bases, in that order; junction bases with no gene match: 9. Germline V gives CDR1 DFQATT, CDR2 SNEGSKA (reference sequence). The CDR3 covers 16 residues.